The clone carrying this TCR beta chain was recorded at least ten times. The data belong to a study of patients and donors after allogeneic stem cell transplantation. In TCRdb, the RT-PCR reads were re-called with MiXCR into one record per CDR3 protein. The table has approximately 170,000 distinct CDR3 sequences, 25% to 35% seen once. The V gene's germline CDR1 is SGHTA and CDR2 FQGNSA. Between the trimmed V and J ends, which lost 2 bases and 1 base, there was a span of 12 bases. The CDR3 extends over 16 amino acids. The V and J genes are TRBV7-2 and TRBJ1-5; D is undetermined. The sequence was collected from a human donor who was either an allogeneic HSCT recipient or a stem cell or donor lymphocyte infusion donor (not recorded which). It is not recorded whose cells these are; they may come from a transplant donor. The sample taken for sequencing was blood, either unsorted or a sorted T cell fraction (not recorded which). CDR3 coding DNA: TGTGCCAGCAGCTTAAGGCCCGGGCCGAGCAATCAGCCCCAGCATTTT. Its translation is CASSLRPGPSNQPQHF. Using reference TRBV7-2 and TRBJ1-5 for the parts outside the CDR3, the full variable domain is GAGVSQSPSNKVTEKGKDVELRCDPISGHTALYWYRQSLGQGLEFLIYFQGNSAPDKSGLPSDRFSAERTGGSVSTLTIQRTQQEDSAVYLCASSLRPGPSNQPQHFGDGTRLSIL.